Detailed here is one T cell receptor beta chain. Its specific antigen is unknown. The sample holds no much larger clone one base away, and base qualities are not on file. This sample was included in a study of blood T cell repertoires in COVID-19 (dated by TCRdb to about 2020). About the study as a whole: Samples from collaborators originated in the United States, Italy and Spain and spanned both the acute and convalescent phases of COVID-19. The prospective study material was composed of cDNA or gDNA derived from T cells, B-cell-depleted T cells, or PBMCs. Deeply sampled blood TCRbeta repertoires from subjects exposed to, actively infected with, or recovered from COVID-19 were included in the dataset. A freely available public database, intended as a resource for researchers studying the immune response to SARS-CoV-2, is where the repertoires were released. The samples were drawn from the first 160 participants of the ongoing ImmuneRACE study and from some 1,300 subjects provided by 6 global collaborators. The sample metadata nearly always contained a de-identified subject ID, COVID-19 status, age in years and sex. HLA class I and class II types, where available, came from metadata supplied by the sample provider rather than from assay-based typing. Study-wide conclusions, independent of this receptor: The quantity of clinical and demographic metadata differed by source and by participant and was supplied without curation.

Here V drops 4 bases and J drops 10 bases, and the junction holds 8 bases not matched to any gene. The germline V gene (reference sequence) provides CDR1 SGHKS and CDR2 YYEKEE. The CDR3, from cysteine to valine, totals 12 residues. Only CDR3 DNA remains: 36 bases, in frame from the first base. Enrolling through a virtual design, the prospective study's participants ranged in age from about 18 to 89 years and lived across roughly 24 United States geographic areas. Cohort assignment in the prospective study relied on participant-reported clinical history from a screening survey and a study questionnaire. For ImmuneRACE Cohort 3, a participant was defined as recovered based on two consecutive negative NP/OP PCR tests, clearance by a healthcare professional, or resolution of symptoms. Mobile phlebotomists in the prospective study collected whole blood, serum and a nasopharyngeal or oropharyngeal swab from every participant. Over a roughly two-month period, participants in the prospective study had the option of providing additional blood draws and questionnaires. Prospective study blood samples were shipped either frozen or at room temperature before DNA extraction.

The immunoSEQ Assay, a bias-controlled multiplex PCR, was used to amplify TCRbeta CDR3 regions from genomic DNA. As for how the authors treated the data: Within the assay, amplification of reference gene primers was used to estimate how many nucleated cells each sample contained. To quantify the absolute abundance of each unique TCRbeta CDR3 rearrangement, sequence reads were collapsed and filtered. For each sample, productive Simpson clonality was calculated as the square root of Simpson's diversity index over productive rearrangements. TCRdb took over this immuneACCESS table, retaining in-frame rearrangements with V and J assigned. Such tables are incomplete; in checked studies, under half of the missing clones stem from an unresolved V gene, and the remainder is unexplained. Clonal size and the V and J genes are those of that table, whereas D and trimming came from the DNA. The sample profile shows 490,000 or so clones; approximately 91% of them were found once. The ten largest clones take up 7% to 10% of the sample.

Here the chain combines TRBV5-5 and TRBJ2-7; the junction holds 7 bases that match TRBD1. This clonotype was sampled from a woman aged 55-69 years who had recovered from COVID-19. Input material: PBMCs or T cells enriched from blood (not recorded which). The DNA sequence is TGTGCCAGCAGCCCGCGACAGGGAGAACAGTACGTC. Its product reads: CASSPRQGEQYV.